These 29 T cell receptor beta chains were all obtained from the same sample, sequenced in a study of beta chain features in type 1 diabetes. Of the isolated RNA, all was reverse transcribed, and so the sequenced material was expressed TCRB transcripts. Using immunoSEQ multiplex PCR, the repertoire was profiled, and TCRdb retains in-frame clones only, with some absent. Counted here are about 650,000 clones, around 12% occurring once; the ten biggest clones make up about 0.11%. Findings and limits, study-wide: For Type 1 diabetes patients, all four CD4+ subsets carried TCRB CDR3s that were moderately but significantly shorter.

For these TCRs, the target antigens are not known. The material sequenced was naive CD4+ T cells from blood. All receptors derive from a man aged 30 to 39 with type 1 diabetes.

This clone was counted only a few times. The sample has other DNA sequences that encode this CDR3 too. The chain employs TRBV5-1 and TRBJ2-5; a possible D gene is TRBD2 (5 bases). The V and J ends lost 2 bases and 0 bases respectively, with 8 bases between them. The length of the CDR3 is 14 residues. The germline CDR1 and CDR2 sequences are SGHRS and YFSETQ. DNA of the CDR3: TGCGCCAGCAGCTTAGGCGGGTACCAAGAGACCCAGTACTTC. Amino acid sequence: CASSLGGYQETQYF.

In this sample, this clone turned up a few times. The J gene is TRBJ1-4, the V gene TRBV28, with D possibly TRBD1 on 5 matching bases. CDR1 is MDHEN, CDR2 SYDVKM, per germline. V was shortened by 6 bases and J by 3 bases, with 8 bases between the two germline ends. This CDR3 is 13 amino acids long. CDR3 in DNA: TGTGCCAGCAGAGGGGCGGCTAATGAAAAACTGTTTTTT. Its protein is CASRGAANEKLFF.

In this sample, this clone turned up a few times. This rearrangement joins TRBV25-1 to TRBJ2-7; D uncertain. Germline values: CDR1 MGHDK, CDR2 SYGVNS. This CDR3 has 14 residues. V was cut by 4 bases and J by 2 bases, with 12 bases left in between. For the CDR3, the DNA is TGTGCCAGCAGTGTTCAGAGCATTCCCTACGAGCAGTACTTC. Translation gives CASSVQSIPYEQYF.

This clone was picked up a small number of times. The chain recombines TRBV7-2 with TRBJ2-7; 9 bases align to TRBD1. Germline lookup yields CDR1 SGHTA and CDR2 FQGNSA. V lost 2 bases, J lost 3 bases, and 5 bases stayed unmatched. The CDR3 length is 15 residues. Here the CDR3 DNA reads TGTGCCAGCAGCTTAAGACCGGACAGGGGCTACGAGCAGTACTTC. This codes for CASSLRPDRGYEQYF.

This clone has only a few counts. J is TRBJ1-2 and V is TRBV2, with 7 bases identical to TRBD1. V gave up 2 bases and J gave up 6 bases; unmatched junction bases: 6. CDR3 length: 14 residues. The germline CDR1 and CDR2 sequences are SNHLY and FYNNEI. In nucleotides, the CDR3 is TGTGCCAGCAGTGAACAGACAGGGTGGGATGGCTACACCTTC. Protein product: CASSEQTGWDGYTF.

This clone has only a few counts. This chain uses TRBV9 with TRBJ1-5; a possible D gene is TRBD1 (6 bases). The CDR3 sequence is 12 residues long. CDR1 and CDR2 from the germline V gene are SGDLS and YYNGEE. V was shortened by 7 bases and J by 6 bases, with 11 bases between the two germline ends. The CDR3 nucleotides read TGTGCCAGCGGGGGCCGGGGTCAGCCCCAGCATTTT. Its protein product is CASGGRGQPQHF.

The chain combines TRBV7-2 with TRBJ1-6, with D maybe TRBD1 (5 bases). Between the trimmed V and J ends, which lost 1 base and 8 bases, there was a span of 9 bases. The CDR3 covers 14 residues. The germline V gene encodes CDR1 SGHTA and CDR2 FQGNSA. The CDR3 protein is CASSLEGLYSPLHF. CDR3 nucleotides: TGTGCCAGCAGCTTAGAGGGGCTCTATTCACCCCTCCACTTT.

For this clone: Other nucleotide sequences from this sample produce the same CDR3. V gene TRBV7-9 combines with J gene TRBJ2-1; possibly TRBD2 for D (5 bases). The CDR3 is made up of 15 amino acids. V lost 0 bases to trimming and J lost 0 bases, with 6 bases between them. CDR1 and CDR2 from the germline V gene are SEHNR and FQNEAQ (reference sequence). The chain's CDR3 is CASSLAGSSYNEQFF. The CDR3 coding sequence is TGTGCCAGCAGCTTAGCGGGGAGCTCCTACAATGAGCAGTTCTTC.

This clone was seen more than once but under ten times. CDR3 coding DNA: TGTGCCATCAGCGACCGGGACACGCACTATAACTATGGCTACACCTTC. Translating gives CAISDRDTHYNYGYTF. The chain couples TRBV10-3 to TRBJ1-2, with D possibly matching TRBD1 (6 bases). The V gene lost 6 bases and the J gene lost 1 base, with 18 bases spanning the gap. The CDR3 loop spans 16 amino acids. Germline CDR1 is ENHRY and CDR2 is SYGVKD.

The rearrangement links TRBV7-9 to TRBJ2-5; 11 bases agree with TRBD2. CDR1 is SEHNR, CDR2 FQNEAQ, per germline (reference sequence). The junction had 10 bases not matched to a gene; V was cut back by 3 bases and J by 4 bases. The CDR3 has 17 amino acids. This chain's CDR3 is CASSLFVGTSGGETQYF. DNA of the CDR3: TGTGCCAGCAGCTTGTTTGTTGGGACTAGCGGAGGAGAGACCCAGTACTTC.

This clone showed up just a few times. The chain joins TRBV2 to TRBJ2-7; 9 bases line up with TRBD1. V was pared by 6 bases and J by 6 bases, with 12 bases of the junction left unmatched. The V gene's germline CDR1 is SNHLY and CDR2 FYNNEI. The CDR3 has 15 amino acids. CDR3 region: CASRVVGQGFGEQYF. For the CDR3, the DNA is TGTGCCAGCAGAGTGGTGGGACAGGGATTCGGCGAGCAGTACTTC.

This clone has more than one count but fewer than ten. The rearrangement links TRBV4-2 to TRBJ2-2; TRBD2 aligns across 13 bases. The germline V gene encodes CDR1 LGHNA and CDR2 YNFKEQ. The CDR3 has 18 residues. V lost 3 bases, J lost 1 base, and 5 bases stayed unmatched. The CDR3 loop is CASSQPGLAGENTGELFF. CDR3 DNA sequence: TGTGCCAGCAGCCAGCCCGGACTAGCGGGGGAGAACACCGGGGAGCTGTTTTTT.

This chain joins TRBV27 and TRBJ2-1; 9 positions match TRBD1. The CDR3 consists of 16 residues. After removal of 3 bases from V and 6 bases from J, the junction contained 9 bases not matched to a gene. In germline, CDR1 is MNHEY, CDR2 SMNVEV (reference sequence). The CDR3 nucleotides read TGTGCCAGCAGTTTCCACGGACAGGGGATGGGCAATGAGCAGTTCTTC. It is translated as CASSFHGQGMGNEQFF.

V is TRBV7-3 and J is TRBJ1-1; D ambiguous. Germline V gene sequence: CDR1 SGHTA, CDR2 FQGTGA. This CDR3 spans 14 amino acids. V shed 1 base and J shed 0 bases, with 6 bases lying between them. In nucleotides, the CDR3 is TGTGCCAGCAGCTTAAACTCACTGAACACTGAAGCTTTCTTT. The encoded protein is CASSLNSLNTEAFF.

This chain joins TRBV9 and TRBJ1-4, with D perhaps matching TRBD1 (6 bases). The ends were cut back, 3 bases at V and 8 bases at J, with 17 bases in the middle. This CDR3 is 15 amino acids long. CDR1 is SGDLS and CDR2 is YYNGEE in the germline V gene. CDR3 sequence: CASSGGQEGSEKLFF. DNA of the CDR3: TGTGCCAGCAGCGGGGGACAAGAGGGGAGCGAAAAACTGTTTTTT. Together with reference TRBV9 and TRBJ1-4, the CDR3 gives the full variable domain: DSGVTQTPKHLITATGQRVTLRCSPRSGDLSVYWYQQSLDQGLQFLIQYYNGEERAKGNILERFSAQQFPDLHSELNLSSLELGDSALYFCASSGGQEGSEKLFFGSGTQLSVL.

CDR3 sequence (DNA): TGTGCCAGCAGCTTAGCCAGGGGCACCGGGGAGCTGTTTTTT. Its protein is CASSLARGTGELFF. J is TRBJ2-2 and V is TRBV7-2; a possible D gene is TRBD1 (6 bases). CDR3 length equals 14 residues. Germline loops: CDR1 SGHTA, CDR2 FQGNSA. V lost 0 bases, J lost 4 bases, and 6 bases lay in between. Filled out from reference TRBV7-2 and TRBJ2-2, the complete variable domain reads GAGVSQSPSNKVTEKGKDVELRCDPISGHTALYWYRQSLGQGLEFLIYFQGNSAPDKSGLPSDRFSAERTGGSVSTLTIQRTQQEDSAVYLCASSLARGTGELFFGEGSRLTVL.

In its sample, this clone was seen a few times. The V call is TRBV5-1, the J call TRBJ1-2; D is undetermined. Germline V gene lookup returns CDR1 SGHRS and CDR2 YFSETQ. This CDR3 has 13 amino acids. Trimming removed 0 bases at V and 8 bases at J, with 11 bases between. The CDR3 loop reads CASSLGPETGYTF. The CDR3 region has the DNA TGCGCCAGCAGCTTGGGACCGGAGACCGGCTACACCTTC.

The chain has TRBV19 and TRBJ2-4, with D possibly TRBD1 on 6 matching bases. V was shortened by 4 bases and J by 1 base, with 8 bases between the two germline ends. The CDR3 runs 14 residues. Germline CDR1 and CDR2: LNHDA and SQIVND (reference sequence). The CDR3: CASSNTGAKNIQYF. For the CDR3, the DNA is TGTGCCAGTAGTAACACAGGGGCCAAAAACATTCAGTACTTC. The complete variable domain, with remaining parts taken from reference TRBV19 and TRBJ2-4, reads DGGITQSPKYLFRKEGQNVTLSCEQNLNHDAMYWYRQDPGQGLRLIYYSQIVNDFQKGDIAEGYSVSREKKESFPLTVTSAQKNPTAFYLCASSNTGAKNIQYFGAGTRLSVL.

The rearrangement uses TRBV5-1 and TRBJ2-7, with D uncertain. There are 13 residues in the CDR3. Germline V gene data show CDR1 as SGHRS and CDR2 as YFSETQ. The V and J ends lost 7 bases and 4 bases respectively, with 15 bases between them. CDR3 in amino acids: CASGPGATYEQYF. DNA for the CDR3: TGCGCCAGCGGCCCAGGAGCGACGTACGAGCAGTACTTC.

This clone was observed a handful of times. J is TRBJ2-5 and V is TRBV29-1; TRBD1 might be the D (6 bases). Trimming pared 4 bases from V and 1 base from J, leaving 13 bases between. The CDR3 length is 14 residues. Germline CDR1 and CDR2: SQVTM and ANQGSEA. The DNA for the CDR3 is TGCAGCGTTGGACAGGTCGGAGGCCAAGAGACCCAGTACTTC. Amino acids: CSVGQVGGQETQYF.

This chain links TRBV6-5 with TRBJ1-2; TRBD1 agrees at 8 bases. V shed 4 bases, J shed 6 bases, and the junction held 7 bases outside the gene matches. This CDR3 region has 14 residues. CDR1 is MNHEY and CDR2 is SVGAGI in the germline V gene. CDR3 DNA: TGTGCCAGCAGTTCAATTGGACAGGGTGATGGCTACACCTTC. The encoded protein is CASSSIGQGDGYTF.

The chain carries TRBV9 and TRBJ2-6; D not certain. From germline, CDR1 is SGDLS and CDR2 YYNGEE. Trimming pared 1 base from V and 0 bases from J, leaving 8 bases between. There are 16 residues in the CDR3. This CDR3 reads CASSVIGSSGANVLTF. The CDR3 region has the DNA TGTGCCAGCAGCGTAATAGGGTCCTCTGGGGCCAACGTCCTGACTTTC.

In regard to this clone: The same CDR3 can be traced to other DNA sequences in this sample. The chain uses TRBV7-9 and TRBJ1-1; TRBD1 is a possible D gene (5 bases). Deletions cut 2 bases from V and 1 base from J, with 8 bases between. CDR1 and CDR2 from the germline V gene are SEHNR and FQNEAQ (reference sequence). The CDR3 spans 14 residues. The CDR3 DNA is TGTGCCAGCAGCTTAAGGCAGGGGAACACTGAAGCTTTCTTT. This sequence encodes CASSLRQGNTEAFF.

The chain uses TRBV2 and TRBJ2-3; TRBD1 matches 8 bases. Trimming at V came to 6 bases and at J to 3 bases, leaving 2 bases not matched to a gene. CDR1 is SNHLY and CDR2 is FYNNEI in the germline V gene. CDR3 size: 13 residues. The CDR3 region is CASRRTGTDTQYF. The CDR3 bases are TGTGCCAGCAGGCGGACAGGGACAGATACGCAGTATTTT.

A few counts support this clone. The chain employs TRBV2 and TRBJ2-7; the D gene is possibly TRBD2 (6 bases). Germline V gene sequence: CDR1 SNHLY, CDR2 FYNNEI. Between the trimmed V and J ends, which lost 8 bases and 0 bases, there was a span of 11 bases. The CDR3 is made up of 13 amino acids. In DNA form, the CDR3 reads TGTGCCAGCCTTCGGGGGAGCTCCTACGAGCAGTACTTC. It codes for CASLRGSSYEQYF.

The rearrangement links TRBV19 to TRBJ1-2; D unresolved. Germline-derived CDR1 and CDR2 are LNHDA and SQIVND (reference sequence). Trimming left V 4 bases short and J 0 bases short, with 15 bases between. The CDR3 consists of 16 residues. For the CDR3, the DNA is TGTGCCAGTAGTACCATTTATGAAGGATCTAACTATGGCTACACCTTC. The encoded protein is CASSTIYEGSNYGYTF.

This chain uses TRBV19 with TRBJ1-5; the D gene is possibly TRBD1 (5 bases). Deletions cut 5 bases from V and 6 bases from J, with 20 bases between. CDR3 size: 16 residues. Germline assignment: CDR1 LNHDA and CDR2 SQIVND (reference sequence). This chain's CDR3 is CASSPLSGGSGQPQHF. CDR3 sequence (DNA): TGTGCCAGTAGTCCCCTGTCCGGGGGGTCGGGTCAGCCCCAGCATTTT.

The chain has TRBV5-6 and TRBJ1-6, with 8 positions matching TRBD1. Germline trimming cut 0 bases from V and 10 bases from J; bases unmatched to any gene: 3. Germline V gene lookup returns CDR1 SGHDT and CDR2 YYEEEE. This CDR3 comprises 14 residues. As DNA, the CDR3 is TGTGCCAGCAGCTTGGGCAGGGGGCCCTCACCCCTCCACTTT. Its translation: CASSLGRGPSPLHF.

A few counts support this clone. This chain connects TRBV30 to TRBJ2-1; D gene ambiguous. CDR3 length: 12 amino acids. Germline V gives CDR1 GTSNPN, CDR2 SVGIG (reference sequence). Trimming took off 2 bases at V and 4 bases at J, with 6 bases between the two ends. Written as DNA, the CDR3 is TGTGCCTGGAGTCATACATACAATGAGCAGTTCTTC. It encodes CAWSHTYNEQFF.